The 18 T cell receptor beta chains in this list originate from one sample, sequenced in a study of cytomegalovirus exposure and HLA in healthy donors. Use of 60 Vbeta and 13 Jbeta primers characterized the PCR. Measured with immunoSEQ multiplex PCR; TCRdb has only the in-frame clones, and not every one. The sample lists approximately 95,000 clones; around 86% were seen once. The material sequenced was PBMCs. All receptors come from a woman in her seventies in good health and CMV-seropositive.

V is TRBV30 and J is TRBJ2-3; 13 nucleotides match TRBD2. Germline V gene lookup returns CDR1 GTSNPN and CDR2 SVGIG (reference sequence). The V and J ends lost 2 bases and 0 bases, in that order; junction bases with no gene match: 5. This CDR3 comprises 17 residues. The CDR3 is CAWSKGLAGVSTDTQYF. Here the CDR3 DNA reads TGTGCCTGGAGTAAAGGACTAGCGGGAGTGAGCACAGATACGCAGTATTTT.

The V gene is TRBV28, the J gene TRBJ2-1; 7 bases align to TRBD2. From germline, CDR1 is MDHEN and CDR2 SYDVKM. This CDR3 has 14 residues. V gave up 7 bases and J gave up 7 bases; unmatched junction bases: 10. The CDR3: CASIRGGSRNEQFF. Here the CDR3 DNA reads TGTGCCAGCATTCGGGGCGGGAGTCGGAATGAGCAGTTCTTC.

This clone occurred once. The chain links TRBV5-5 to TRBJ2-7; perhaps TRBD2 as D (6 bases). Germline V gene sequence: CDR1 SGHKS, CDR2 YYEKEE (reference sequence). The CDR3 consists of 14 residues. V was cut by 2 bases and J by 1 base, with 10 bases left in between. The DNA of the CDR3 is TGTGCCAGCAGCTTTGGGCGGGGTTCCTACGAGCAGTACTTC. Translating gives CASSFGRGSYEQYF.

CDR3 protein: CAWSQQGAGTEAFF. The CDR3, as DNA: TGTGCCTGGAGTCAGCAGGGGGCGGGCACTGAAGCTTTCTTT. This chain connects TRBV30 to TRBJ1-1; the match to TRBD1 covers 8 bases. Germline V gene sequence: CDR1 GTSNPN, CDR2 SVGIG (reference sequence). V was clipped by 2 bases and J by 4 bases; unmatched bases: 6. The length of the CDR3 is 14 residues. Variable domain in full (rest from reference TRBV30 and TRBJ1-1): SQTIHQWPATLVQPVGSPLSLECTVEGTSNPNLYWYRQAAGRGLQLLFYSVGIGQISSEVPQNLSASRPQDRQFILSSKKLLLSDSGFYLCAWSQQGAGTEAFFGQGTRLTVV.

This rearrangement joins TRBV4-1 to TRBJ2-7; TRBD2 is a possible D gene (6 bases). Trimming took off 2 bases at V and 1 base at J, with 12 bases between the two ends. The CDR3 is 15 amino acids. Looked up from germline, CDR1 is MGHRA and CDR2 is YSYEKL. The CDR3 reads CASSQLPSASYEQYF. The CDR3 nucleotides are TGCGCCAGCAGCCAACTTCCTAGCGCTTCCTACGAGCAGTACTTC.

The CDR3 spells CASSGTSGSEQFF. Written as DNA, the CDR3 is TGTGCCAGCAGTGGGACTAGCGGGTCCGAGCAGTTCTTC. The chain combines TRBV6-4 with TRBJ2-1, with 11 bases identical to TRBD2. The junction had 3 bases not matched to a gene; V was cut back by 4 bases and J by 10 bases. CDR1 is MRHNA and CDR2 is SNTAGT in the germline V gene. The CDR3 is made up of 13 amino acids.

The rearrangement links TRBV6-5 to TRBJ2-3; weak D call: TRBD2 (6 bases). This CDR3 has 16 residues. Germline-derived CDR1 and CDR2 are MNHEY and SVGAGI. Trimming removed 1 base from V and 6 bases from J, with 17 bases in between. CDR3 coding DNA: TGTGCCAGCAGTTACTTCAGACTAGGGGCCATCGATACGCAGTATTTT. Translating it yields CASSYFRLGAIDTQYF.

The chain recombines TRBV28 with TRBJ2-7, with a tentative D call TRBD1 (5 bases). The CDR3 loop spans 14 amino acids. CDR1 and CDR2 (germline): MDHEN, SYDVKM. The V gene lost 7 bases and the J gene lost 2 bases, with 15 bases spanning the gap. CDR3 DNA: TGTGCCAGCACCGGACAATTAGGCACCTACGAGCAGTACTTC. Its translation: CASTGQLGTYEQYF.

CDR3 coding DNA: TGTGCCAGCAGTTTATGGTTTGCGGGTAGCACAGATACGCAGTATTTT. The encoded protein is CASSLWFAGSTDTQYF. The chain joins TRBV28 to TRBJ2-3, with D perhaps matching TRBD2 (5 bases). CDR3 length: 16 residues. Trimming took 0 bases from V and 0 from J, leaving 10 bases between them. Per the germline V gene, CDR1 is MDHEN and CDR2 is SYDVKM.

The chain is built from TRBV29-1 and TRBJ2-7; 9 bases are shared with TRBD1. The germline V gene has CDR1 SQVTM and CDR2 ANQGSEA. The ends lost 5 bases at V and 2 bases at J; junction bases unmatched: 7. This CDR3 has 14 amino acids. This CDR3 reads CSVKTGTGTYEQYF. The DNA of the CDR3 is TGCAGCGTTAAGACCGGGACAGGGACCTACGAGCAGTACTTC.

This clone was seen a handful of times. The V gene is TRBV4-1, the J gene TRBJ1-4; D call uncertain. The germline V gene encodes CDR1 MGHRA and CDR2 YSYEKL. The CDR3 sequence is 16 residues long. Trimming removed 0 bases from V and 0 bases from J, with 8 bases in between. The CDR3 protein is CASSQDLYATNEKLFF. The CDR3 DNA is TGCGCCAGCAGCCAAGATCTGTATGCAACTAATGAAAAACTGTTTTTT.

This clone occurred a few times. The CDR3 region has the DNA TGTGCCACCAGCAGACGGAGCTCCTACGAGCAGTACTTC. Translated: CATSRRSSYEQYF. The rearrangement links TRBV15 to TRBJ2-7, with unresolved D. Germline V gives CDR1 LNHNV, CDR2 YYDKDF (reference sequence). CDR3 size: 13 residues. Trimming removed 2 bases at V and 0 bases at J, with 5 bases between.

The chain links TRBV19 to TRBJ1-2; tentatively, D is TRBD1 (6 bases). The CDR3 extends over 17 amino acids. The ends were cut back, 3 bases at V and 3 bases at J, with 20 bases in the middle. Germline CDR1 reads LNHDA; CDR2 reads SQIVND (reference sequence). CDR3 DNA: TGTGCCAGTAGTATTCCCCTTCCGACAGGAAGCTACTATGGCTACACCTTC. The encoded protein is CASSIPLPTGSYYGYTF.

This clone appeared a few times. The chain is built from TRBV28 and TRBJ1-1; possible D gene TRBD1, 5 bases. Trimming shortened V by 3 bases and J by 5 bases, and 13 bases separated the two germline ends. Germline CDR1 reads MDHEN; CDR2 reads SYDVKM. The length of the CDR3 is 14 residues. The CDR3 DNA follows: TGTGCCAGCAGTTTGGCGGGGGAAGAGACTGAAGCTTTCTTT. It yields the protein CASSLAGEETEAFF.

J is TRBJ2-7 and V is TRBV19; 8 nucleotides agree with TRBD2. The CDR3 totals 16 residues. Germline V gene data show CDR1 as LNHDA and CDR2 as SQIVND (reference sequence). Germline trimming cut 0 bases from V and 2 bases from J; bases unmatched to any gene: 6. CDR3 nucleotides: TGTGCCAGTAGTATAGATTCCGGCGGGAGGACCTACGAGCAGTACTTC. Amino acids: CASSIDSGGRTYEQYF. The full variable domain, in which reference TRBV19 and TRBJ2-7 provide the parts outside the CDR3, is DGGITQSPKYLFRKEGQNVTLSCEQNLNHDAMYWYRQDPGQGLRLIYYSQIVNDFQKGDIAEGYSVSREKKESFPLTVTSAQKNPTAFYLCASSIDSGGRTYEQYFGPGTRLTVT.

This CDR3 is CASSPAVSYTEAFF. Here the CDR3 DNA reads TGTGCCAGCAGCCCAGCGGTTTCCTACACTGAAGCTTTCTTT. V and J are TRBV7-2 and TRBJ1-1, with D hard to call. The CDR3 sequence is 14 residues long. The germline gives CDR1 SGHTA, CDR2 FQGNSA. V was cut by 5 bases and J by 3 bases, with 13 bases left in between. Variable domain in full (rest from reference TRBV7-2 and TRBJ1-1): GAGVSQSPSNKVTEKGKDVELRCDPISGHTALYWYRQSLGQGLEFLIYFQGNSAPDKSGLPSDRFSAERTGGSVSTLTIQRTQQEDSAVYLCASSPAVSYTEAFFGQGTRLTVV.

The chain uses TRBV7-3 and TRBJ1-2; tentatively, D is TRBD1 (5 bases). V was clipped by 5 bases and J by 4 bases, with 14 bases between them. Germline V lookup: CDR1 SGHTA, CDR2 FQGTGA. The CDR3 is 14 amino acids. DNA for the CDR3: TGTGCCAGCAGCCCGGACACTACCGGCTATGGCTACACCTTC. Translating gives CASSPDTTGYGYTF.

The chain couples TRBV5-4 to TRBJ2-1, with D possibly being TRBD2 (6 bases). The CDR3 length is 14 residues. Germline CDR1 and CDR2: SGHNT and YYREEE (reference sequence). V lost 6 bases, J lost 8 bases, and 18 bases lay in between. CDR3 in amino acids: CASTVGEVTDEQFF. For the CDR3, the DNA is TGTGCCAGCACCGTGGGGGAGGTCACAGATGAGCAGTTCTTC.